The 21 T cell receptor beta chains reported below all come from one sample, sequenced in a study of breast tumors, draining lymph nodes, adjacent tissues. TCRdb fed the multiplex PCR reads into MiXCR, producing one record per CDR3 protein. The sample lists approximately 130,000 distinct CDR3 sequences, 21% occurring once. Breast cancer patients provided tissue from their axillary draining lymph nodes. The sample was axillary lymph node tissue. All receptors derive from a female donor with breast cancer. Some clones in this sample may be carry-over from other donors' samples.

Notes on this clonotype: One end of the junction does not line up with germline, which may come from a read error. The gene calls are TRBV7-8 and TRBJ2-5, with TRBD2 matching over 14 bases. The V gene's germline CDR1 is SGHVS and CDR2 FQNEAQ. The CDR3 loop spans 17 amino acids. The CDR3 nucleotides read TGTGCCAGCAGCCCAGAGGCGGGACTAGCGGGAGAAGAGACCCGGTACTTC. The encoded protein is CASSPEAGLAGEETRYF.

In regard to this clonotype: A much larger clone lies one base from this, so it may be a read error. The chain carries TRBV24-1 and TRBJ2-1; D is unclear. This CDR3 spans 14 amino acids. Germline V lookup: CDR1 KGHDR, CDR2 SFDVKD. Trimming pared 3 bases from V and 6 bases from J, leaving 11 bases between. The CDR3 coding sequence is TGTGCCACCAGTGATACGGGCAGTTGCAATGAGCAGTTCTTC. Its protein product is CATSDTGSCNEQFF.

This clonotype showed up many times. This rearrangement joins TRBV11-3 to TRBJ1-3; D not resolved. V was cut by 2 bases and J by 0 bases, with 11 bases left in between. The germline CDR1 and CDR2 sequences are SGHNT and YENEEA. The CDR3 has 16 amino acids. This CDR3 reads CASSLIWPDSGNTIYF. CDR3 nucleotide sequence: TGTGCCAGCAGCTTAATTTGGCCCGACTCTGGAAACACCATATATTTT.

This clonotype has a count of ten or more. This chain joins TRBV12-3 or TRBV12-4 and TRBJ2-7; D is ambiguous. The CDR3 extends over 12 amino acids. Trimming cost V 5 bases and J 3 bases, with 8 bases left between them. The CDR3 spells CASSGENYEQYF. The CDR3 bases are TGTGCCAGCAGTGGGGAAAACTACGAGCAGTACTTC.

This clonotype was found many times. The CDR3: CSAGGLLAGNTGELFF. The DNA for the CDR3 is TGCAGTGCTGGAGGGCTATTAGCGGGAAATACCGGGGAGCTGTTTTTT. The chain links TRBV20-1 to TRBJ2-2, with 8 positions matching TRBD2. V dropped 5 bases and J dropped 5; count of bases not matched to a gene: 13. This CDR3 spans 16 amino acids. CDR1 is DFQATT and CDR2 is SNEGSKA in the germline V gene (reference sequence).

This clonotype was observed many times. The chain couples TRBV5-8 to TRBJ2-5, with unresolved D. The CDR3 runs 15 residues. Germline V lookup: CDR1 SGHTS, CDR2 YDEGEE. V was cut by 0 bases and J by 5 bases, with 14 bases left in between. This chain's CDR3 is CASSLAGSSSETQYF. The DNA for the CDR3 is TGTGCCAGCAGCTTGGCCGGCAGTAGCTCGGAGACCCAGTACTTC.

Ten or more counts support this clonotype. The chain carries TRBV2 and TRBJ1-2; maybe TRBD1 (5 bases). The V gene's germline CDR1 is SNHLY and CDR2 FYNNEI. The CDR3 spans 13 residues. Trimming took 5 bases from V and 4 from J, leaving 11 bases between them. The CDR3 bases are TGTGCCAGCAGTCGGGAGGGGACCTATGGCTACACCTTC. Translation gives CASSREGTYGYTF.

This clonotype occurred many times. The V call is TRBV30, the J call TRBJ1-6; D remains unclear. Germline V CDR1 and CDR2: GTSNPN, SVGIG (reference sequence). V was clipped by 0 bases and J by 10 bases, with 7 bases between them. The CDR3 covers 12 residues. Written as DNA, the CDR3 is TGTGCCTGGAGTGTACTATTATCACCCCTCCACTTT. Amino acid sequence: CAWSVLLSPLHF.

This clonotype occurred a few times. The V and J genes are TRBV14 and TRBJ2-1, with D hard to call. Trimming took off 0 bases at V and 10 bases at J, with 10 bases between the two ends. Germline V gene sequence: CDR1 SGHDN, CDR2 FVKESK. The CDR3 runs 13 residues. The CDR3 region is CASSQDFRQEQFF. The DNA for the CDR3 is TGTGCCAGCAGCCAAGATTTTAGACAAGAGCAGTTCTTC. The variable domain in full, completed from reference TRBV14 and TRBJ2-1, reads EAGVTQFPSHSVIEKGQTVTLRCDPISGHDNLYWYRRVMGKEIKFLLHFVKESKQDESGMPNNRFLAERTGGTYSTLKVQPAELEDSGVYFCASSQDFRQEQFFGPGTRLTVL.

There are many counts of this clonotype. The chain joins TRBV6-5 to TRBJ2-6; the D call may be TRBD1 or TRBD2 (5 bases each). Germline-derived CDR1 and CDR2 are MNHEY and SVGAGI. This CDR3 is 15 amino acids long. Trimming took 7 bases from V and 0 from J, leaving 10 bases between them. The CDR3 spells CASTNGGSGANVLTF. CDR3 sequence (DNA): TGTGCCAGCACCAATGGGGGCTCTGGGGCCAACGTCCTGACTTTC.

This clonotype was found many times. J is TRBJ1-2 and V is TRBV29-1; D is uncertain. This CDR3 spans 13 amino acids. The germline gives CDR1 SQVTM, CDR2 ANQGSEA. V lost 2 bases to trimming and J lost 9 bases, with 16 bases between them. CDR3 sequence reads: CSVEKPVLESYTF. The CDR3 DNA sequence: TGCAGCGTTGAAAAACCAGTCCTGGAAAGCTACACCTTC. Full variable domain (missing parts from reference TRBV29-1 and TRBJ1-2): SAVISQKPSRDICQRGTSLTIQCQVDSQVTMMFWYRQQPGQSLTLIATANQGSEATYESGFVIDKFPISRPNLTFSTLTVSNMSPEDSSIYLCSVEKPVLESYTFGSGTRLTVV.

Points on this clonotype: One end of the junction does not line up with germline, which may come from a read error. The rearrangement joins TRBV3-1 to TRBJ2-1; D unclear. From germline, CDR1 is LGHDT and CDR2 YNNKEL (reference sequence). The CDR3 runs to 12 residues. CDR3 DNA sequence: TGTGCCAGCAGCCCCGGTAACAATGAGCAGCTCTTC. It codes for CASSPGNNEQLF.

This clonotype was seen ten or more times. V and J are TRBV3-1 and TRBJ2-1, with unresolved D. V gave up 0 bases and J gave up 7 bases, with 10 bases separating them. Per the germline V gene, CDR1 is LGHDT and CDR2 is YNNKEL (reference sequence). The CDR3 consists of 14 residues. The CDR3 DNA is TGTGCCAGCAGCCAAGATTCGGCGGTTAATGAGCAGTTCTTC. Translating it yields CASSQDSAVNEQFF.

A word on this clonotype: A read error may explain this, as a much larger clone is one base away. The chain employs TRBV12-3 or TRBV12-4 and TRBJ1-4; TRBD1 is a possible D gene (6 bases). This CDR3 has 13 residues. The V and J ends lost 3 bases and 8 bases respectively, with 10 bases between them. The CDR3, as DNA: TGTGCCAGCAGTTTCAGGGGTTGGGAAAAACTGTTTTTT. As protein: CASSFRGWEKLFF.

This clonotype has only a few counts. For the CDR3, the DNA is TGTGCCAGCAGTTTTCCCCGTCTACTAGCGTTATCCTACAATGAGCAGTTCTTC. Translation gives CASSFPRLLALSYNEQFF. The chain is built from TRBV28 and TRBJ2-1; 7 bases match TRBD2. Looked up from germline, CDR1 is MDHEN and CDR2 is SYDVKM. There are 18 residues in the CDR3. Germline trimming cut 3 bases from V and 1 base from J; bases unmatched to any gene: 12.

This clonotype was recorded only once. Sequence at one end of the junction differs from germline and may be a read error. The rearrangement joins TRBV30 to TRBJ2-2, with a possible D match to TRBD1 (7 bases). Germline V gene lookup returns CDR1 GTSNPN and CDR2 SVGIG (reference sequence). This CDR3 comprises 15 residues. CDR3 DNA: TGTGCCTGGAGTGTACAGGGGTTCAACACCGGGGGGCTGTTTTTT. Translated, it gives CAWSVQGFNTGGLFF.

This clonotype was counted ten times or more. Here the CDR3 reads CASSYWDQGGPDTQYF. CDR3 bases: TGTGCCAGCAGTTACTGGGACCAAGGGGGCCCAGATACGCAGTATTTT. This sequence joins TRBV6-5 and TRBJ2-3, with 7 bases that match TRBD1. CDR3 size: 16 residues. Germline CDR1 MNHEY, CDR2 SVGAGI. V was pared by 1 base and J by 4 bases, with 8 bases of the junction left unmatched.

A word on this clonotype: Sequence at one end of the junction differs from germline and may be a read error. The V call is TRBV20-1, the J call TRBJ2-1; TRBD2 aligns across 11 bases. The CDR3 runs 14 residues. The germline gives CDR1 DFQATT, CDR2 SNEGSKA (reference sequence). CDR3 amino acids: CSARTSGTYNEQLF. CDR3 in DNA: TGCAGTGCTAGGACTAGCGGGACCTACAATGAGCAGCTCTTC.

For this clonotype: A clone one base away is much larger, so this may be a read error. V usage is TRBV20-1 and J usage is TRBJ2-1, with 9 bases that match TRBD2. Germline CDR1 DFQATT, CDR2 SNEGSKA (reference sequence). This CDR3 region has 16 residues. Here the CDR3 reads CSARILAGDSYNEQSF. The CDR3 DNA is TGCAGTGCTAGAATCTTAGCGGGAGACTCCTACAATGAGCAGTCCTTC.

This clonotype was seen ten or more times. The chain carries TRBV27 and TRBJ2-7; 7 nucleotides agree with TRBD1. CDR3 size: 15 residues. V lost 5 bases and J lost 3; bases outside the gene matches: 10. Germline V CDR1 and CDR2: MNHEY, SMNVEV (reference sequence). The CDR3 region is CASSDSSGTVYEQYF. The CDR3 DNA follows: TGTGCCAGCAGTGATTCATCCGGGACAGTCTACGAGCAGTACTTC.

Concerning this clonotype itself: A clone one base away is much larger, so this may be a read error. The CDR3 reads CASSLSSRSRPPYEQYF. CDR3 DNA sequence: TGTGCCAGCAGTTTATCTTCCCGATCCAGGCCGCCCTACGAGCAGTACTTC. The chain has TRBV27 and TRBJ2-7; D is undetermined. Per the germline V gene, CDR1 is MNHEY and CDR2 is SMNVEV (reference sequence). There are 17 residues in the CDR3. The V end was cut by 0 bases, the J end by 2 bases, with 17 bases between.